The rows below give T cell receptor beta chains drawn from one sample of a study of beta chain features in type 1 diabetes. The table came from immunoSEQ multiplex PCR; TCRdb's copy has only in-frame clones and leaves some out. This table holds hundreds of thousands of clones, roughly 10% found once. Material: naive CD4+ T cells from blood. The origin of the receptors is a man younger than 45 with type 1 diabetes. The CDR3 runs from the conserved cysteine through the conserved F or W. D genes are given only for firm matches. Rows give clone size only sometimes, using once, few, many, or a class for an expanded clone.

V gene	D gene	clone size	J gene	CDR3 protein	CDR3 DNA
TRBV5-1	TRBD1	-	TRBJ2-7	CASSPHSGTVYEQYF	TGCGCCAGCAGCCCTCATTCCGGGACAGTCTACGAGCAGTACTTC
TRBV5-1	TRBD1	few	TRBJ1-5	CASSLGDSRSNQPQHF	TGCGCCAGCAGCTTGGGGGACAGTAGAAGCAATCAGCCCCAGCATTTT
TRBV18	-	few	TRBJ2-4	CASSLLGRTKNIQYF	TGTGCCAGCTCACTCCTTGGCAGGACCAAAAACATTCAGTACTTC
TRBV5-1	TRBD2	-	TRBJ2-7	CASSLAVGTSGGFHEQYF	TGCGCCAGCAGCTTGGCCGTCGGGACTAGCGGGGGGTTCCACGAGCAGTACTTC
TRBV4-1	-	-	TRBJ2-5	CASSQPRESGTQYF	TGCGCCAGCAGCCAACCAAGGGAGTCGGGGACCCAGTACTTC
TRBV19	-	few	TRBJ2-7	CASRDRRESYEQYF	TGTGCCAGTAGAGATCGTCGGGAATCCTACGAGCAGTACTTC
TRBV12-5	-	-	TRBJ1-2	CASGLVAGHYGYTF	TGTGCTAGTGGTTTGGTAGCGGGACACTATGGCTACACCTTC
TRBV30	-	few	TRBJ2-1	CAGGNPNEQFF	TGTGCCGGGGGGAATCCGAATGAGCAGTTCTTC
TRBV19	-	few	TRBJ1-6	CASGNSPLHF	TGTGCCAGCGGTAATTCACCCCTCCACTTT
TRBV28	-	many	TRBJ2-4	CASTAAAKNIQYF	TGTGCCAGCACCGCGGCTGCCAAAAACATTCAGTACTTC
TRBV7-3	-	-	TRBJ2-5	CASGKDSRETQYF	TGTGCCAGCGGCAAGGACAGTCGAGAGACCCAGTACTTC
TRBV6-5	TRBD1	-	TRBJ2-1	CASSPWTGSYNEQFF	TGTGCCAGCAGCCCTTGGACAGGGTCGTACAATGAGCAGTTCTTC
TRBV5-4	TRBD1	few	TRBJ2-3	CASSSGTGTDTQYF	TGTGCCAGCAGCTCCGGGACAGGTACAGATACGCAGTATTTT
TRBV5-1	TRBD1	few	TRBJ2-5	CASSATGAGETQYF	TGCGCCAGCAGCGCTACAGGGGCCGGGGAGACCCAGTACTTC
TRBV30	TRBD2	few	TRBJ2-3	CAWNPSGGAGDTQYF	TGTGCCTGGAATCCTAGCGGGGGGGCAGGGGATACGCAGTATTTT
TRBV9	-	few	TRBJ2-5	CASSEGPLGAGKTQYF	TGTGCCAGCAGCGAGGGACCGTTGGGGGCCGGGAAGACCCAGTACTTC
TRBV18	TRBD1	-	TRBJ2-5	CASSPGQGRQETQYF	TGTGCCAGCTCACCGGGACAGGGGAGGCAAGAGACCCAGTACTTC
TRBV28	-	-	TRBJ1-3	CASSLMGAFNFGDTIYF	TGTGCCAGCAGTTTGATGGGCGCCTTTAACTTCGGGGACACCATATATTTT
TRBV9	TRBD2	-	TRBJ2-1	CASSLGGGPGSYNEQFF	TGTGCCAGCAGCCTCGGGGGGGGCCCAGGCTCCTACAATGAGCAGTTCTTC
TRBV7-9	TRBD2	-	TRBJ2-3	CASSPHRLAASDTQYF	TGTGCCAGCAGCCCCCACCGCCTAGCGGCATCAGATACGCAGTATTTT
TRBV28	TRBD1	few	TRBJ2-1	CASGLEGQGSNEQFF	TGTGCCAGCGGGCTCGAGGGACAGGGGTCGAATGAGCAGTTCTTC
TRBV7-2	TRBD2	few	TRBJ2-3	CASSLVSGGSTDTQYF	TGTGCCAGCAGCTTAGTGTCGGGGGGGAGCACAGATACGCAGTATTTT
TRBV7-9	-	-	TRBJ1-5	CASSVTENQPQHF	TGTGCCAGCAGCGTGACAGAAAATCAGCCCCAGCATTTT
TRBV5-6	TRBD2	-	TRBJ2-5	CASSFPRGSGARETQYF	TGTGCCAGCAGCTTTCCTCGGGGTAGCGGGGCACGAGAGACCCAGTACTTC
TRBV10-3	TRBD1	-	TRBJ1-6	CATSYRDRGNSPLHF	TGTGCCACTTCCTACAGGGACAGGGGGAATTCACCCCTCCACTTT
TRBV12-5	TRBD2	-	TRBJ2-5	CASGPQTSWETQYF	TGTGCTAGTGGTCCCCAGACTAGCTGGGAGACCCAGTACTTC
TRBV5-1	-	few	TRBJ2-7	CASSLGADHEQYF	TGCGCCAGCAGCTTAGGGGCTGACCACGAGCAGTACTTC
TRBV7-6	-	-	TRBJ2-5	CASSQWGQGETQYF	TGTGCCAGCAGTCAATGGGGCCAGGGAGAGACCCAGTACTTC
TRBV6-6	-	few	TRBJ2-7	CASSPQVAYEQYF	TGTGCCAGCAGCCCACAGGTGGCCTACGAGCAGTACTTC
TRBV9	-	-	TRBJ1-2	CASSPRLSLDYGYTF	TGTGCCAGCAGCCCCAGACTGAGCTTGGACTATGGCTACACCTTC
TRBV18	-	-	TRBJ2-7	CASSPVQSSYEQYF	TGTGCCAGCTCACCGGTACAGAGTAGCTACGAGCAGTACTTC